The sequence of this TCR beta chain was determined in a study of T cells in Graves' hyperthyroidism and ophthalmopathy. This clonotype was seen at least ten times. The CDR3 loop spans 16 amino acids. With 5 bases removed from V and 4 bases from J, the gap between germline ends came to 20 bases. CDR1 and CDR2 from the germline V gene are MNHNS and SASEGT. Amplified TCR beta CDR3 regions came from RNA transcripts. The primer set for the first-round RT-PCR of the TCR CDR3 was HTBI. In TCRdb, the multiplex PCR reads were re-called with MiXCR into one record per CDR3 protein. The repertoire has some 620,000 distinct CDR3 sequences, roughly 17% of them found once; the top ten carry over 3.5%.

The TCR sequence derives from a woman between 25 and 40 years old with Graves' hyperthyroidism. Sequencing was done on a sample of blood. This chain joins TRBV6-1 and TRBJ2-5; TRBD1 is a possible D gene (6 bases). CDR3 loop: CASSPPRGTRTETQYF. The CDR3 region has the DNA TGTGCCAGCAGTCCCCCGAGGGGGACAAGGACAGAGACCCAGTACTTC.